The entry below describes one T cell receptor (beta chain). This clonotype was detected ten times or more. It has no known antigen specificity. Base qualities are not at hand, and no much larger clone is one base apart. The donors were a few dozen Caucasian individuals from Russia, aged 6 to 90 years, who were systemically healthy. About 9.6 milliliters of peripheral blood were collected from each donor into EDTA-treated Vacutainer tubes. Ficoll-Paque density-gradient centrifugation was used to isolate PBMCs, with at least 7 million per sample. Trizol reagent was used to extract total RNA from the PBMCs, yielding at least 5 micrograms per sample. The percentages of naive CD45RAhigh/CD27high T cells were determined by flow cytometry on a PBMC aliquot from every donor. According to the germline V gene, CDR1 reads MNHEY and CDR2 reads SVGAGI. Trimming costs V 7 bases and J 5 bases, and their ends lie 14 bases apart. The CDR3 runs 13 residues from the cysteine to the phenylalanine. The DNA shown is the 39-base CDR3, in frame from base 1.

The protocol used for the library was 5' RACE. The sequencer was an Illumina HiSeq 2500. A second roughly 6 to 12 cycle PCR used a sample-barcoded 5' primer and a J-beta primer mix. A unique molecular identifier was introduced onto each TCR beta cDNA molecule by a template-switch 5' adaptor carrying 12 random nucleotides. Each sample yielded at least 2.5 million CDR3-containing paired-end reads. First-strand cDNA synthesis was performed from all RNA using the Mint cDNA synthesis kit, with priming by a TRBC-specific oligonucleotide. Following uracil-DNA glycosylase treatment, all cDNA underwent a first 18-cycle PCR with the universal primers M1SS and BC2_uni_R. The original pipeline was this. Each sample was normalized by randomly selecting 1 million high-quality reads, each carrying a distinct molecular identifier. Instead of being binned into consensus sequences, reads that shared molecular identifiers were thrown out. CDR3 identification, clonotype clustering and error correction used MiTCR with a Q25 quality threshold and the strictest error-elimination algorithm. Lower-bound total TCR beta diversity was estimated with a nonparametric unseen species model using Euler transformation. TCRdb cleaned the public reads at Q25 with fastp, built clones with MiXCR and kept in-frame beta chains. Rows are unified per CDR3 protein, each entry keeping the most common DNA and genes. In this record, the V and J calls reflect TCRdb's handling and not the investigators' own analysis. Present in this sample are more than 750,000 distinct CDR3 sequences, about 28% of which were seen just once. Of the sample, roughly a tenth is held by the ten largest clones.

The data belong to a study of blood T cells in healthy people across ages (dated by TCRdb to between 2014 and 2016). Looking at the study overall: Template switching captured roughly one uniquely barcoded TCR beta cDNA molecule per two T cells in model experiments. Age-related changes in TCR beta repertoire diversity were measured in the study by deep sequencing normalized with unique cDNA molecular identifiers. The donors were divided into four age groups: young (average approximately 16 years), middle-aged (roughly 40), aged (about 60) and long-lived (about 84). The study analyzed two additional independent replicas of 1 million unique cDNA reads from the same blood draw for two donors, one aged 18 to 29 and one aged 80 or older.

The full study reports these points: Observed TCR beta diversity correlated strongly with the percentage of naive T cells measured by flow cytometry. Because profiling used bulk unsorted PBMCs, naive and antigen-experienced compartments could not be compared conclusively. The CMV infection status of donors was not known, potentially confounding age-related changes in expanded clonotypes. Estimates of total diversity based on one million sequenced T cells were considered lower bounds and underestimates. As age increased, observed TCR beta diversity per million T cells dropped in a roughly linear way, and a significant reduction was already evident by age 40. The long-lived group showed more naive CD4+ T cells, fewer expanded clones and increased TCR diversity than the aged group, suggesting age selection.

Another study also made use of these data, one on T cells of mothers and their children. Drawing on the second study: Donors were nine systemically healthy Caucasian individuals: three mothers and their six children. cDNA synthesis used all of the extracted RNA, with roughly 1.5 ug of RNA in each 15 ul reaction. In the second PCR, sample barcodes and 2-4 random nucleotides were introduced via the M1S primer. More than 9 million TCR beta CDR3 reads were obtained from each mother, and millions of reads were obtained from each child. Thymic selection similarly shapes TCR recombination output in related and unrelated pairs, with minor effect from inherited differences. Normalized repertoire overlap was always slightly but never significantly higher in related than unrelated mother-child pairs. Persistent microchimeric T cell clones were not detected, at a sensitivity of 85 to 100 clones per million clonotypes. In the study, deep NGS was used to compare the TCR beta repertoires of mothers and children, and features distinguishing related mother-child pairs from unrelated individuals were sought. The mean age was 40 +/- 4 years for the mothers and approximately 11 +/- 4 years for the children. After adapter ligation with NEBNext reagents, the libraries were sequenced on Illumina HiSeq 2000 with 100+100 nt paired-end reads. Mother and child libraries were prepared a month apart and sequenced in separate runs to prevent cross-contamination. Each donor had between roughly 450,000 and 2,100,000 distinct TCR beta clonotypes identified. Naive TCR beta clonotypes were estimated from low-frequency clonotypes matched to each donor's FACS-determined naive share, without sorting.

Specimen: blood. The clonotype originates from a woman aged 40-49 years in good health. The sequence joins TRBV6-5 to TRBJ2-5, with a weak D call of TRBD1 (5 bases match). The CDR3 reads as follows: CASTPRQGETQYF. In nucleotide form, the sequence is TGTGCCAGCACTCCTCGGCAGGGCGAGACCCAGTACTTC.